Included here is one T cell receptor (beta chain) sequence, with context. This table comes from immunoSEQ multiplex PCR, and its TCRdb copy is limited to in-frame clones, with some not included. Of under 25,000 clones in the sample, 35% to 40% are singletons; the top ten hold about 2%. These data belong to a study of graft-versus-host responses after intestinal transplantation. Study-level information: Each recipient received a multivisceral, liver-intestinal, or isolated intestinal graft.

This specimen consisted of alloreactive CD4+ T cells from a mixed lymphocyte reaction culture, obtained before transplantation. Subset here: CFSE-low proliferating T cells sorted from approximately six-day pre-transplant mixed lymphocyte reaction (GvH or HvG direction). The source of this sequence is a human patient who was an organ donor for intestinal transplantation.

The CDR3, as DNA: TGTGCCAGCAGTTCCCTCCAGGGGGTATCCTACGAGCAGTACTTC. Encoded protein: CASSSLQGVSYEQYF. The chain uses TRBV6-6 and TRBJ2-7; 7 nucleotides line up with TRBD1. CDR1 and CDR2 (germline): MNHNY, SVGAGI (reference sequence). This CDR3 region has 15 residues. Germline trimming cut 4 bases from V and 1 base from J; bases unmatched to any gene: 7.